This TCR beta chain came from a study of CD8+ T cells in alopecia areata. Investigators isolated RNA and reverse transcribed it into cDNA to act as the sequencing template. Some clones are missing from TCRdb's copy, which holds only in-frame ones; the method was immunoSEQ multiplex PCR. The top ten hold 0.7% to 1% of the sample, which has 170,000 or so clones, 65% seen once. The CDR3 contains 13 residues. Trimming took 6 bases from V and 6 from J; bases not matched to a gene: 5. CDR1 and CDR2 from the germline V gene are SGHRS and YFSETQ. Described treatment: oral pan-JAK inhibitor, 5-10 mg twice daily.

This specimen consisted of CD4+ T cells sorted from blood, obtained at week 4, from a patient treated with tofacitinib. This TCR was recovered from a human donor with alopecia areata. V gene TRBV5-1 combines with J gene TRBJ2-1; 8 bases map to TRBD1. The CDR3 DNA reads TGCGCCAGCAACATCCAGGGGGCCAATGAGCAGTTCTTC. Translated: CASNIQGANEQFF.